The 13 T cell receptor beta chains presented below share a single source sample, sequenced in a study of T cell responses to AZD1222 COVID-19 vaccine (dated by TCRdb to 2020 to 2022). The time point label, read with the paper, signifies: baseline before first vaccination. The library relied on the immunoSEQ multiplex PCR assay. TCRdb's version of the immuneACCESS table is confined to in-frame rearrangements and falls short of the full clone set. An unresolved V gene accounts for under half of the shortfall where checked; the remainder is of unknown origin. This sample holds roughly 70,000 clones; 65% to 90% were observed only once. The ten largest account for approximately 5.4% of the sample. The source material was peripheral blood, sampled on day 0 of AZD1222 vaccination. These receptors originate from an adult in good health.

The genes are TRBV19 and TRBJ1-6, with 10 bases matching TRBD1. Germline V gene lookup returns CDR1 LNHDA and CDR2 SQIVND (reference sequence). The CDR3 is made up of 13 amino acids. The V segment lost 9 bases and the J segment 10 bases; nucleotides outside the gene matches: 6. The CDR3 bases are TGTGCCAGCGGGACAGGGGTTGGCTCACCCCTCCACTTT. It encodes CASGTGVGSPLHF. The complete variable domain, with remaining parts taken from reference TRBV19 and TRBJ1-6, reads DGGITQSPKYLFRKEGQNVTLSCEQNLNHDAMYWYRQDPGQGLRLIYYSQIVNDFQKGDIAEGYSVSREKKESFPLTVTSAQKNPTAFYLCASGTGVGSPLHFGNGTRLTVT.

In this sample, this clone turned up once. DNA for the CDR3: TGTGCCAGTACCCTTAGTACGGCGGGGACCGGGGAGCTGTTTTTT. This translates into CASTLSTAGTGELFF. This chain connects TRBV19 to TRBJ2-2, with D possibly matching TRBD2 (6 bases). Deletions cut 7 bases from V and 5 bases from J, with 17 bases between. CDR3 length equals 15 residues. Per the germline V gene, CDR1 is LNHDA and CDR2 is SQIVND (reference sequence).

CDR3 nucleotides: TGCAGCGTTGCCTCTGCGGGTTTTAATTCACCCCTCCACTTT. Residues: CSVASAGFNSPLHF. This sequence joins TRBV29-1 and TRBJ1-6, with unresolved D. CDR1 and CDR2 (germline): SQVTM, ANQGSEA. V lost 4 bases and J 6 bases, leaving 13 bases between the germline ends. This CDR3 is 14 amino acids long.

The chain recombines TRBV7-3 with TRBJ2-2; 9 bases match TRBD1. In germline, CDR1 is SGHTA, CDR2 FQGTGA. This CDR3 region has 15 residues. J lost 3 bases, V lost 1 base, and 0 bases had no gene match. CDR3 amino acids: CASSLRDRDTGELFF. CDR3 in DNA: TGTGCCAGCAGCTTAAGGGACAGGGACACCGGGGAGCTGTTTTTT.

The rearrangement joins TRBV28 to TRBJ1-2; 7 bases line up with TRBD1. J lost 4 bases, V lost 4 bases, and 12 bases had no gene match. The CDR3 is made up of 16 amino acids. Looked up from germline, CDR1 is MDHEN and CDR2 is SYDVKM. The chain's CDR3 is CASSSPGTAVVYGYTF. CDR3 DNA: TGTGCCAGCAGTTCCCCCGGGACAGCGGTAGTCTATGGCTACACCTTC.

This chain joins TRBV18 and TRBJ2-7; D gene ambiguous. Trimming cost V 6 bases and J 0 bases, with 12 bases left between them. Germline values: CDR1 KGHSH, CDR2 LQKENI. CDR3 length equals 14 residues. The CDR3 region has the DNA TGTGCCAGCTCCCCTGGGCCGATCTCCTACGAGCAGTACTTC. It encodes CASSPGPISYEQYF.

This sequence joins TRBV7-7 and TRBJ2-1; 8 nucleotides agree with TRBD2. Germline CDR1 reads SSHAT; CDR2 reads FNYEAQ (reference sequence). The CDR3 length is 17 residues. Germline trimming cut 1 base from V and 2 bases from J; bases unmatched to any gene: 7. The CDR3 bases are TGTGCCAGCAGCTTAGAACCCCCGGGGGGGCCCTACAATGAGCAGTTCTTC. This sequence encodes CASSLEPPGGPYNEQFF.

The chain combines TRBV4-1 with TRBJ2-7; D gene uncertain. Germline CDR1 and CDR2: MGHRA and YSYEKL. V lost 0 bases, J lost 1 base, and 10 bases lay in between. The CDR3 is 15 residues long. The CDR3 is CASSQDYGLSYEQYF. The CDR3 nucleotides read TGCGCCAGCAGCCAAGATTATGGCTTGTCCTACGAGCAGTACTTC.

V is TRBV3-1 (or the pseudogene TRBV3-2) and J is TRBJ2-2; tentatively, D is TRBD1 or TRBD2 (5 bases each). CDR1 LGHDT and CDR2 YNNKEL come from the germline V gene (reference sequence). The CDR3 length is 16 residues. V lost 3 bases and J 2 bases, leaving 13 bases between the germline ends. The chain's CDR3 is CASSQGVGRNTGELFF. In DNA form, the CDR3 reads TGTGCCAGCAGCCAGGGGGTTGGGCGCAACACCGGGGAGCTGTTTTTT.

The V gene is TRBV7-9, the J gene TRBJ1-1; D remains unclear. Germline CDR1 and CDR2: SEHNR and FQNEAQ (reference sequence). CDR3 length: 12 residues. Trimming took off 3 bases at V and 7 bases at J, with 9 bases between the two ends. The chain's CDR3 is CASSFGDNEAFF. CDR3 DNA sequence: TGTGCCAGCAGCTTCGGCGACAATGAAGCTTTCTTT.

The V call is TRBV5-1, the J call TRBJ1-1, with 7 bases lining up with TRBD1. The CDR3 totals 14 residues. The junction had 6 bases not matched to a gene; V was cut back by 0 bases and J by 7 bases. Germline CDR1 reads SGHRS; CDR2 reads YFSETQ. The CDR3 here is CASSLDGQDLEAFF. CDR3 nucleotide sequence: TGCGCCAGCAGCTTGGACGGACAGGACCTTGAAGCTTTCTTT.

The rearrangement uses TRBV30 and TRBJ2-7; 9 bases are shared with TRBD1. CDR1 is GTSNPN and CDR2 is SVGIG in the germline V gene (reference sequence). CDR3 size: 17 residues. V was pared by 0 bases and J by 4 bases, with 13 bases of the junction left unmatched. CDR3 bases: TGTGCCTGGAGTGTAGGAACGGGACAGGGCCAAACTTACGAGCAGTACTTC. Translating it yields CAWSVGTGQGQTYEQYF. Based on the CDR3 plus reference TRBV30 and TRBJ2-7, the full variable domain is SQTIHQWPATLVQPVGSPLSLECTVEGTSNPNLYWYRQAAGRGLQLLFYSVGIGQISSEVPQNLSASRPQDRQFILSSKKLLLSDSGFYLCAWSVGTGQGQTYEQYFGPGTRLTVT.

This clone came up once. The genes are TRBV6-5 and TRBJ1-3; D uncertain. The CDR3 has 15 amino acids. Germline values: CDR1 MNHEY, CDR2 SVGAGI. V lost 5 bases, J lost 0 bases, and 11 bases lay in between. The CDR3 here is CASSPGADSGNTIYF. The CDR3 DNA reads TGTGCCAGCAGTCCGGGAGCAGACTCTGGAAACACCATATATTTT.